This TCR beta chain appears in the sequencing data of a study of blood T cell repertoires in COVID-19. About the research overall: Acute-phase and convalescent COVID-19 samples originated in the United States, Italy and Spain. T cells, B-cell-depleted T cells, or PBMCs supplied cDNA or gDNA.

The CDR3 spans 15 residues. Original handling: The assay estimated nucleated cells by amplifying reference gene primers. Generated by immunoSEQ multiplex PCR, the TCRdb table keeps only in-frame clones and is missing some. From that table come the V and J calls and clone size; the DNA was used to work out D and trimming. The sample carries tens of thousands of clones, more than 85% recorded once. The sequence derives from a human donor with active COVID-19. The donor label of this sample is uncertain. Sequencing used peripheral blood. The V call is TRBV21-1, the J call TRBJ2-5; the table's D call of TRBD1 was not tested on the DNA. TRBV21-1 is shown as a pseudogene. CDR3 nucleotides: TGTGCCAGCAGCCACGACAGGGGGTCCCGAGAGACCCAGTACTTC. Translation gives CASSHDRGSRETQYF.